This T cell receptor (beta chain) originates from a study of cytomegalovirus exposure and HLA in healthy donors. Study observations and caveats: Cytomegalovirus-associated status was assigned to around 160 TCR beta chains. Among the CMV-associated chains, three were confirmed in vitro as specific for CMV antigens.

The CDR3 has 14 residues. J lost 4 bases, V lost 0 bases, and 1 base had no gene match. The germline CDR1 and CDR2 sequences are MNHEY and SVGAGI. A remark on this clone: The antigen is undetermined.

Clones were sequenced by immunoSEQ multiplex PCR, and TCRdb holds only the in-frame ones, with some missing. This table has 90,000 to 150,000 clones, about 84% appearing once. This chain links TRBV6-5 with TRBJ1-1; TRBD1 matches 8 bases. This TCR derives from a man aged 18 to 35 in good health and CMV-seronegative. Specimen: PBMCs. Here the CDR3 reads CASSYSTGVTEAFF. CDR3 DNA sequence: TGTGCCAGCAGTTACTCGACAGGGGTCACTGAAGCTTTCTTT.